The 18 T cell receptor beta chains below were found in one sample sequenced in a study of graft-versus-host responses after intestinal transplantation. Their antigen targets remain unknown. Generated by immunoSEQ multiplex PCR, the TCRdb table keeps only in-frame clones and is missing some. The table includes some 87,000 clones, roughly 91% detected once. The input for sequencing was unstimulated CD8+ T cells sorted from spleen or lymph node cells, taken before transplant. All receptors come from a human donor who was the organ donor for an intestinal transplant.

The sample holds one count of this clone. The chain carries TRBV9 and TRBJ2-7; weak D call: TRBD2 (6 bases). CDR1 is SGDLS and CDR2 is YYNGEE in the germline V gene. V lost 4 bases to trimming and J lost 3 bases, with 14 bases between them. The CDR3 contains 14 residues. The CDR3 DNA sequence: TGTGCCAGCAGCCCTGCCAGCGGGTACTACGAGCAGTACTTC. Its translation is CASSPASGYYEQYF.

The DNA of the CDR3 is TGTGCCAGCAGCCAAGACTCGGGGACAGGCTCCTACGAGCAGTACTTC. As protein: CASSQDSGTGSYEQYF. The J gene is TRBJ2-7, the V gene TRBV4-2, with 8 bases lining up with TRBD1. This CDR3 contains 16 residues. The germline V gene has CDR1 LGHNA and CDR2 YNFKEQ. Unmatched junction bases numbered 4, after V lost 0 bases and J lost 0 bases.

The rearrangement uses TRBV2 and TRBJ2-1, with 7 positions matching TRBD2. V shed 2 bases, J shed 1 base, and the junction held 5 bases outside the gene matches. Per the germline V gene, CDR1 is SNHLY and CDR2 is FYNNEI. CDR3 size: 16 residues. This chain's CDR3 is CASSELGGGSYNEQFF. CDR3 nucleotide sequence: TGTGCCAGCAGTGAATTGGGGGGGGGATCCTACAATGAGCAGTTCTTC.

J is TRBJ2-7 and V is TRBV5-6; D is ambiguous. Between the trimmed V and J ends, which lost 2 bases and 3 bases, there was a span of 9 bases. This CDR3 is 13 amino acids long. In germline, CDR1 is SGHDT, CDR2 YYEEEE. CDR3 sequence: CASSFRSHYEQYF. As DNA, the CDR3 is TGTGCCAGCAGCTTTCGGAGCCACTACGAGCAGTACTTC. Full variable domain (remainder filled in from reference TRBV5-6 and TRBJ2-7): DAGVTQSPTHLIKTRGQQVTLRCSPKSGHDTVSWYQQALGQGPQFIFQYYEEEERQRGNFPDRFSGHQFPNYSSELNVNALLLGDSALYLCASSFRSHYEQYFGPGTRLTVT.

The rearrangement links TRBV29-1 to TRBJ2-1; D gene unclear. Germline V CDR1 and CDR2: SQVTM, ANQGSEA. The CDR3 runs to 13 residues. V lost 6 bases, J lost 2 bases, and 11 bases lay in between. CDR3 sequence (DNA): TGCAGCGTCTTTACAGTTACCTACAATGAGCAGTTCTTC. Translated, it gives CSVFTVTYNEQFF.

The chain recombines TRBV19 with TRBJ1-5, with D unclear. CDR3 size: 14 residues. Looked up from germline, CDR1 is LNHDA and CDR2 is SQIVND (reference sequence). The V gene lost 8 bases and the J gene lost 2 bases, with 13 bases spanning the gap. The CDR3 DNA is TGTGCCAGTCAGACTCCTTCTGGCAATCAGCCCCAGCATTTT. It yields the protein CASQTPSGNQPQHF.

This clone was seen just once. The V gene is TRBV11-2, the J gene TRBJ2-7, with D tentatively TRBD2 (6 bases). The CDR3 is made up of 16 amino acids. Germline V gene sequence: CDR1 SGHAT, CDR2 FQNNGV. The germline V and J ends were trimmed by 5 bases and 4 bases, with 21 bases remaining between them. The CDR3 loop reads CASSQGRIAPVYEQYF. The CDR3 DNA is TGTGCCAGCAGCCAAGGGAGGATAGCGCCAGTTTACGAGCAGTACTTC.

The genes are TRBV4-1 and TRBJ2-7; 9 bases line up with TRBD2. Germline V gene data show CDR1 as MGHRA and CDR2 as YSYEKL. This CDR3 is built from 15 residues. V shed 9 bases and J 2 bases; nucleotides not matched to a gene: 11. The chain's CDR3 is CASRASGEGAYEQYF. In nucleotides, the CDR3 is TGCGCCAGTCGGGCTAGCGGGGAGGGGGCCTACGAGCAGTACTTC.

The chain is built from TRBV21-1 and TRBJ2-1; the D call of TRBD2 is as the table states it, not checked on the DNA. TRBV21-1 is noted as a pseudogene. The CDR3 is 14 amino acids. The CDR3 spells CASSIAGTGNEQFF. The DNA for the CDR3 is TGTGCCAGTTCGATAGCGGGAACCGGGAATGAGCAGTTCTTC.

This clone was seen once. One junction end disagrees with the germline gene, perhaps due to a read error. CDR3 nucleotide sequence: TGCGCCAGCAGCCCCCTCCTAGCGGGTCCCACAGATACGCGGTATTTT. It translates to CASSPLLAGPTDTRYF. The chain links TRBV4-3 to TRBJ2-3, with 8 bases identical to TRBD2. Germline V gives CDR1 LGHNA, CDR2 YSLEER. There are 16 residues in the CDR3.

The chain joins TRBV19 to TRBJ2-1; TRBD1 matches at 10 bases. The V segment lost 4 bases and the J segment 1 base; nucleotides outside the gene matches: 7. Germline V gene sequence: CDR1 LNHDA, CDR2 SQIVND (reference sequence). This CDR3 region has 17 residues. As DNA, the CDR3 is TGTGCCAGTAGTACCGAAAGGACAGGGGGATCCTACAATGAGCAGTTCTTC. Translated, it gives CASSTERTGGSYNEQFF.

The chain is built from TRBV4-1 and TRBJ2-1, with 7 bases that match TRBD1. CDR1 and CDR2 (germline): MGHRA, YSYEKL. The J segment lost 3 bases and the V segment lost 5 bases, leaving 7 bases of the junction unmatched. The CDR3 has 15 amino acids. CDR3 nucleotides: TGCGCCAGCAGCTGGGACAGACCTCGCTACAATGAGCAGTTCTTC. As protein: CASSWDRPRYNEQFF.

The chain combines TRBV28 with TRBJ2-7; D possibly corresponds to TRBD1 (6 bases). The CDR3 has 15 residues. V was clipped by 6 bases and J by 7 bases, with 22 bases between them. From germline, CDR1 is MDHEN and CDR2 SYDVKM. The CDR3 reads CASRKWGQGWGEQYF. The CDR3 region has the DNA TGTGCCAGCAGAAAATGGGGGCAGGGCTGGGGAGAGCAGTACTTC.

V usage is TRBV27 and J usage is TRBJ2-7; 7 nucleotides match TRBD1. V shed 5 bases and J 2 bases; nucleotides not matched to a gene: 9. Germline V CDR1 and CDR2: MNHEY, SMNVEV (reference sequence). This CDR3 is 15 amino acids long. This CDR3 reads CASSPGTVPTYEQYF. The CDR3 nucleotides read TGTGCCAGCAGTCCGGGGACAGTCCCCACCTACGAGCAGTACTTC.

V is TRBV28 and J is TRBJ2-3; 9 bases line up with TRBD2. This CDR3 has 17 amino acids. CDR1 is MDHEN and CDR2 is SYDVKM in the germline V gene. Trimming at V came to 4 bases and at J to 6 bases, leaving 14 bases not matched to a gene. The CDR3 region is CASSSPAEREERDTQYF. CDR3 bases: TGTGCCAGCAGTTCCCCAGCCGAGCGGGAGGAGAGGGATACGCAGTATTTT.

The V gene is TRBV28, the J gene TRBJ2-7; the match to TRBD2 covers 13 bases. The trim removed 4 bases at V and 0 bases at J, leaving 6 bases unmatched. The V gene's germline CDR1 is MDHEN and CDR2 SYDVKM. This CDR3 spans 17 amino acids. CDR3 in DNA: TGTGCCAGCAGTTCTATGAGGACTAGCGGGAGCTCCTACGAGCAGTACTTC. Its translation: CASSSMRTSGSSYEQYF.

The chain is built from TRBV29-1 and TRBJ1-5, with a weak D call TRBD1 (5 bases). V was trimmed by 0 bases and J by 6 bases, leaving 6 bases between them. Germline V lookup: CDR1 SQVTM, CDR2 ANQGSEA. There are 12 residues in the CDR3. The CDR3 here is CSVEEGGQPQHF. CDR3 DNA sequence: TGCAGCGTTGAAGAGGGGGGTCAGCCCCAGCATTTT.

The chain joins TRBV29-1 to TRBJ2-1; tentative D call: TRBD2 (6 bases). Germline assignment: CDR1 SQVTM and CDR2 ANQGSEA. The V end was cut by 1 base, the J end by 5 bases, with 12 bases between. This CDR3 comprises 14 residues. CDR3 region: CSVEGGRFHNEQFF. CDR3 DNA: TGCAGCGTTGAAGGTGGGAGGTTCCACAATGAGCAGTTCTTC.